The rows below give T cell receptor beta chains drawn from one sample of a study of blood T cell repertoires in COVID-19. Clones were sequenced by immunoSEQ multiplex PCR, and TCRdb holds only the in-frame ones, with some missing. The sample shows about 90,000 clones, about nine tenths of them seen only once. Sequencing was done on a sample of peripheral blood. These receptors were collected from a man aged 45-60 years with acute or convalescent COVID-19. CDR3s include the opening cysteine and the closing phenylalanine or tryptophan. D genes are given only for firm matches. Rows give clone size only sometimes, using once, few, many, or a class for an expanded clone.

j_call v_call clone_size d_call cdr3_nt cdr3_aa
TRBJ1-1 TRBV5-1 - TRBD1 TGCGCCAGCAGCAATACAGGGGGCACTGAAGCTTTCTTT CASSNTGGTEAFF
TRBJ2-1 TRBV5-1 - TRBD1 TGCGCCAGCAGCGGGTACGGGACAGCCTTTGAGCAGTTCTTC CASSGYGTAFEQFF
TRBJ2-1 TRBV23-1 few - TGCGCCTACAGTCGGGCGGGCCTTCCGGAAAATGAGCAGTTCTTC CAYSRAGLPENEQFF
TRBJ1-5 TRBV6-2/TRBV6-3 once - TGTGCCAGCAGTTACCAGGGAGGGGGTTCGAGCAATCAGCCCCAGCATTTT CASSYQGGGSSNQPQHF
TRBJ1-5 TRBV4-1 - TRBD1 TGCGCCAGCAGCCAGGGACAGGGGCGTTTTAATCAGCCCCAGCATTTT CASSQGQGRFNQPQHF
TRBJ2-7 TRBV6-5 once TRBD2 TGTGCCAGCAGTCCCGGGGGGGCTGTTGGCCTTGAGCAGTACTTC CASSPGGAVGLEQYF
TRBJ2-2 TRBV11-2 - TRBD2 TGTGCCAGCAGCTCGAGACGGGACTGGGGGGGTACCGGGGAGCTGTTTTTT CASSSRRDWGGTGELFF
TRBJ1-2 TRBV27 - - TGTGCCAGCAGTTTCGCCGGACAGCGAACATATGGCTACACCTTC CASSFAGQRTYGYTF
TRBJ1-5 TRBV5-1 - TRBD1 TGCGCCAGCAGCTTGGAAGGGGGCCAAGGACAGCCCCAGCATTTT CASSLEGGQGQPQHF
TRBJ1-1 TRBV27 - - TGTGCCAGCCGCCCGGCCGGGGTGGTTTTGGCAGCGAACACTGAAGCTTTCTTT CASRPAGVVLAANTEAFF
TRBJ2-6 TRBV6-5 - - TGTGCCAGTTCACAGAGCTCTGGGGCCAACGTCCTGACTTTC CASSQSSGANVLTF
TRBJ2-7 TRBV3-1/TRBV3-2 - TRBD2 TGTGCCAGCAGCGAGCGGGAGGGCCACGAGCAGTACTTC CASSEREGHEQYF
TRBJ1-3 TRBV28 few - TGTGCCAGCAGTTCGCCCGGGGTCGAAAACACCATATATTTT CASSSPGVENTIYF
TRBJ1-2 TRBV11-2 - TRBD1 TGTGCCAGCAGCCCAATCCGGGCAGGGGGCTATGGCTACACCTTC CASSPIRAGGYGYTF
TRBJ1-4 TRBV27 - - TGTGCCAGCAGTTTAGGGGCGGGACTGATTAATGAAAAACTGTTTTTT CASSLGAGLINEKLFF
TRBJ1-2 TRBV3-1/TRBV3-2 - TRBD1 TGTGCCAGCAGCCAAGGACAGGGGGTCGATGGCTACACCTTC CASSQGQGVDGYTF
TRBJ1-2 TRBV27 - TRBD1 TGTGCCAGCTTCAACAGGGGGCAGAGAGGCTACACCTTC CASFNRGQRGYTF
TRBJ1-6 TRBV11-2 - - TGTGCCAGCAGCTTACTAACGCACTCGGATTCACCCCTCCACTTT CASSLLTHSDSPLHF
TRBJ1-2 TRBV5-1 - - TGCGCCAGCAGCTTGGGTACAATGAACAGCTATGGCTACACCTTC CASSLGTMNSYGYTF
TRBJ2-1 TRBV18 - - TGTGCCAGCTCACCAAGCGGGCACAACTCCTACAATGAGCAGTTCTTC CASSPSGHNSYNEQFF
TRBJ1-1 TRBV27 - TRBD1 TGTGCCAGCAGTTTAACGAATATACAGGGGGCCACTGAAGCTTTCTTT CASSLTNIQGATEAFF
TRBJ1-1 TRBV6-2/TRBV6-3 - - TGTGCCAGCAGTTACCGTAACTTCGGGGGGTCGGACACTGAAGCTTTCTTT CASSYRNFGGSDTEAFF
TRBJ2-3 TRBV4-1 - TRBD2 TGCGCCAGCAGGCCGGTTGGGGGAGGGAGCACAGATACGCAGTATTTT CASRPVGGGSTDTQYF
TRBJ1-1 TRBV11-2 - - TGTGCCAGCGGCCAACGGACAGCTTTGAACACTGAAGCTTTCTTT CASGQRTALNTEAFF
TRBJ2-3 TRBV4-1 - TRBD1 TGCGCCAGCAGCCGAGAACCGGGACAGGGAACAGATACGCAGTATTTT CASSREPGQGTDTQYF
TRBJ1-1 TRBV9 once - TGTGCCAGCAGCGTAGAGGCAGGCGTTTGGACTGAAGCTTTCTTT CASSVEAGVWTEAFF
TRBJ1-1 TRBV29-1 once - TGCAGCGCATTATTGAACACTGAAGCTTTCTTT CSALLNTEAFF
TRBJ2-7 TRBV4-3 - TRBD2 TGCGCCAGCAGCCACTATCACGGGAGGGCCTACGAGCAGTACTTC CASSHYHGRAYEQYF
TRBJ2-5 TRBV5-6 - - TGTGCCAGCAGCTTAGGGATGGGGCCTGGGGCCCAGTACTTC CASSLGMGPGAQYF
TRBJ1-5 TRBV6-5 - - TGTGCCAGCAGTTACTCCGGACAGCGCAATCAGCCCCAGCATTTT CASSYSGQRNQPQHF
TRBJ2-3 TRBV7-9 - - TGTGCCAGCAGCTACAAAGCGGGCGGCGAAGATACGCAGTATTTT CASSYKAGGEDTQYF
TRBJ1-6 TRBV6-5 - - TGTGCCAGCAGTTACGGGACTGTTCGGGCACCCCTCCACTTT CASSYGTVRAPLHF
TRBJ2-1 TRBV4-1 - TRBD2 TGCGCCAGCAGCCAAGCCGGGACTAGCTTCGATGAGCAGTTCTTC CASSQAGTSFDEQFF
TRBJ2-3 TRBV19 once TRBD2 TGTGCCAGTAGTATAGTGGCTAGCGGGAGGGATACGCAGTATTTT CASSIVASGRDTQYF
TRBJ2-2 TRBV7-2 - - TGTGCCAGCAGCTTGACACTGACCGGGGAGCTGTTTTTT CASSLTLTGELFF
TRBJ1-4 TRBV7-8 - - TGTGCCAGCAGTAAAGTGGGCAGAACTAATGAAAAACTGTTTTTT CASSKVGRTNEKLFF
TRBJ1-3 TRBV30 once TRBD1 TGTGCCTGGGACAGGGAGGCTGGAAACACCATATATTTT CAWDREAGNTIYF
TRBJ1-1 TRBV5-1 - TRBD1 TGCGCCAGCAGCTCGCAAGGGGGCCCTAAAGAAGCTTTCTTT CASSSQGGPKEAFF
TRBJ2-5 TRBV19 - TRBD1 TGTGCCAGTAGTCTCAGGACAGGGAGGGAGACCCAGTACTTC CASSLRTGRETQYF
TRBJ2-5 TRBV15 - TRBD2 TGTGCCACCAGCAGAGACCCGGGGGCGGGTAGCGGGAGGGCGGCTCAAGAGACCCAGTACTTC CATSRDPGAGSGRAAQETQYF
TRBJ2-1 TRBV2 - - TGTGCCAGCAGCGCCGGACATTTCTCCTACAATGAGCAGTTCTTC CASSAGHFSYNEQFF